This is a list of T cell receptor beta chains from one sample in a study of blood T cell repertoires in COVID-19. The table came from immunoSEQ multiplex PCR; TCRdb's copy has only in-frame clones and leaves some out. The table has about 14,000 clones, over 75% seen once. The sample comprised peripheral blood. These receptors came from a human donor in a cohort sampled during active COVID-19. The CDR3 runs from the conserved cysteine through the conserved F or W. The D gene is left open where the match is weak. Size is omitted from some rows. Given values are once, few, many or a class for expanded clones.

cdr3_aa: CASSSYRGNGYTF
cdr3_nt: TGTGCCAGCAGCTCGTACAGGGGAAATGGCTACACCTTC
d_call: TRBD1
v_call: TRBV7-2
clone_size: once
j_call: TRBJ1-2

cdr3_aa: CASSLGQGDTGELFF
cdr3_nt: TGCGCCAGCAGCTTGGGACAGGGAGACACCGGGGAGCTGTTTTTT
d_call: TRBD1
v_call: TRBV5-1
clone_size: -
j_call: TRBJ2-2

cdr3_aa: CASSSSTGEYTEAFF
cdr3_nt: TGTGCCAGCAGTTCCTCGACAGGGGAGTACACTGAAGCTTTCTTT
d_call: TRBD1
v_call: TRBV28
clone_size: -
j_call: TRBJ1-1

cdr3_aa: CASSLAGAGTGANVLTF
cdr3_nt: TGCGCCAGCAGCTTGGCGGGTGCAGGGACTGGGGCCAACGTCCTGACTTTC
d_call: -
v_call: TRBV5-1
clone_size: -
j_call: TRBJ2-6

cdr3_aa: CASAPMGGDSPLHF
cdr3_nt: TGTGCCAGCGCCCCGATGGGGGGAGATTCACCCCTCCACTTT
d_call: -
v_call: TRBV6-6
clone_size: -
j_call: TRBJ1-6

cdr3_aa: CASSSAGVKAFF
cdr3_nt: TGTGCCAGCAGTTCAGCAGGGGTAAAAGCTTTCTTT
d_call: -
v_call: TRBV28
clone_size: -
j_call: TRBJ1-1

cdr3_aa: CSVEGTGLYEQYF
cdr3_nt: TGCAGCGTTGAAGGGACAGGGCTCTACGAGCAGTACTTC
d_call: TRBD1
v_call: TRBV29-1
clone_size: -
j_call: TRBJ2-7

cdr3_aa: CASSLGVGRGNTEAFF
cdr3_nt: TGTGCCAGCAGTTTAGGGGTAGGGAGAGGGAATACTGAAGCTTTCTTT
d_call: -
v_call: TRBV27
clone_size: -
j_call: TRBJ1-1

cdr3_aa: CASSYDRETEAFF
cdr3_nt: TGTGCCAGCAGTTACGACAGGGAAACTGAAGCTTTCTTT
d_call: TRBD1
v_call: TRBV6-5
clone_size: once
j_call: TRBJ1-1

cdr3_aa: CASTRAVTSYNEQFF
cdr3_nt: TGTGCCAGCACCAGGGCCGTCACCTCCTACAATGAGCAGTTCTTC
d_call: -
v_call: TRBV6-5
clone_size: -
j_call: TRBJ2-1